These T cell receptor beta chains were read from a single sample in a study of T-cell memory formation after mild COVID-19. Each CDR3 protein gets one entry after TCRdb re-called the 5' RACE reads with MiXCR. In the table there are about 57,000 distinct CDR3 sequences, 12% of which are singletons. The specimen was PBMCs or a T cell subset sorted from them (not recorded which). These receptors came from a young man who had mild COVID-19 (a few samples of this study predate the infection). Cell type and time point are not known. The CDR3 runs from the conserved cysteine through the conserved F or W. The D gene is left open where the match is weak. Rows give clone size only sometimes, using once, few, many, or a class for an expanded clone.

>TRBV6-2/TRBV6-3|few|.|TRBJ1-5
TGTGCCAGCAGTTACTTGGGGGCTTCGGGCAATCAGCCCCAGCATTTT
CASSYLGASGNQPQHF
>TRBV4-1|few|TRBD2|TRBJ2-1
TGCGCCAGCAGCCAAGAGGGAGGATCCAGCCGGGAGGTGCAGTTCTTC
CASSQEGGSSREVQFF
>TRBV11-1|medium-sized|.|TRBJ2-1
TGTGCCAGCAGCTTAGCGTCAGGGGGGTCCTACAATGAGCAGTTCTTC
CASSLASGGSYNEQFF
>TRBV6-2/TRBV6-3|.|TRBD2|TRBJ2-2
TGTGCCAGCAGTCCCGGCGGGCTAGCGGGGGCGAACACCGGGGAGCTGTTTTTT
CASSPGGLAGANTGELFF
>TRBV4-1|.|TRBD1|TRBJ1-1
TGCGCCAGCAGAGCGACAGGGACGGGCACTGAAGCTTTCTTT
CASRATGTGTEAFF
>TRBV12-3/TRBV12-4|many|.|TRBJ2-5
TGTGCCAGCAGTTTCAGCGAGTACCAAGAGACCCAGTACTTC
CASSFSEYQETQYF
>TRBV6-5|.|TRBD2|TRBJ2-1
TGTGCCAGCAGTTTCGTACGGACTAGCGGGGTTTACAATGAGCAGTTCTTC
CASSFVRTSGVYNEQFF
>TRBV5-1|few|.|TRBJ2-7
TGCGCCAGCAGCTTGCACCTGGCAGGGCATTATACCTACGAGCAGTACTTC
CASSLHLAGHYTYEQYF
>TRBV12-3/TRBV12-4|many|.|TRBJ2-5
TGTGCCAGCAGTTTTCGTGGCCAAGAGACCCAGTACTTC
CASSFRGQETQYF
>TRBV12-3/TRBV12-4|.|.|TRBJ2-7
TGTGCCAGCAGCGGGGCAGGGGGGTACGAGCAGTACTTC
CASSGAGGYEQYF
>TRBV18|.|TRBD1|TRBJ1-3
TGTGCCAGCTCACCACCGGGGACAGTGACTTCGTCTGGAAACACCATATATTTT
CASSPPGTVTSSGNTIYF
>TRBV5-1|.|TRBD2|TRBJ2-1
TGCGCCAGCAGCTTGGGCGGGGGATACAATGAGCAGTTCTTC
CASSLGGGYNEQFF
>TRBV28|.|.|TRBJ2-1
TGTGCCAGCAGTTTAGGAAGGGAGGACAGCCTCAATGAGCAGTTCTTC
CASSLGREDSLNEQFF
>TRBV6-5|few|.|TRBJ1-6
TGTGCCAGCAGTGGAACCGAGGGTATTAGTAATTCACCCCTCCACTTT
CASSGTEGISNSPLHF
>TRBV18|few|.|TRBJ2-3
TGTGCCAGCTCACGAGGCCAGAGCACAGATACGCAGTATTTT
CASSRGQSTDTQYF
>TRBV7-9|many|TRBD1|TRBJ2-1
TGTGCCAGCAGCCCCAGGGGACAGCAAGACAATGAGCAGTTCTTC
CASSPRGQQDNEQFF
>TRBV7-2|few|.|TRBJ1-6
TGTGCCAGCAGCCCTACCCTGTCAGGGTACGCTTCACCCCTCCACTTT
CASSPTLSGYASPLHF
>TRBV20-1|many|TRBD1|TRBJ1-1
TGCAGTGCTAGAGTAATGACAGGGGAAGCTTTCTTT
CSARVMTGEAFF
>TRBV10-3|many|.|TRBJ2-2
TGTGCCATCCCGATCGCAGGGAACACCGGGGAGCTGTTTTTT
CAIPIAGNTGELFF
>TRBV20-1|.|.|TRBJ2-7
TGCAGTGCTAGAGATTTTAAGCAGAAGTACGAGCAGTACTTC
CSARDFKQKYEQYF
>TRBV4-2|.|TRBD1|TRBJ2-2
TGTGCCAGCAGCCAACTCAAATCAGGGGGAGAGGCCGGGGAGCTGTTTTTT
CASSQLKSGGEAGELFF
>TRBV4-2|.|.|TRBJ1-2
TGTGCCAGCAGCCAAGATCCGGGGATTAATGGCTACACCTTC
CASSQDPGINGYTF
>TRBV3-1|.|.|TRBJ1-5
TGTGCCAGCAGCCAAGGGGGGGATCAGCCCCAGCATTTT
CASSQGGDQPQHF
>TRBV7-8|many|TRBD2|TRBJ2-1
TGTGCCAGCAGCTTAGCAGCGGGGGGGTTGCTTTACAATGAGCAGTTCTTC
CASSLAAGGLLYNEQFF
>TRBV4-1|few|.|TRBJ1-2
TGCGCCAGCAGCCAAGTAGTCGGGGTTGGTGGCTACACCTTC
CASSQVVGVGGYTF
>TRBV12-3/TRBV12-4|.|.|TRBJ1-1
TGTGCCAGCAGTCGGAGGGGGAACACTGAAGCTTTCTTT
CASSRRGNTEAFF
>TRBV4-2|.|TRBD1|TRBJ2-2
TGTGCCAGCAGCCCACAGGGGTCGAACACCGGGGAGCTGTTTTTT
CASSPQGSNTGELFF
>TRBV27|few|TRBD2|TRBJ2-3
TGTGCCAGCAGTCCACCCCTAGCGGCCCGGGGTATTGATACGCAGTATTTT
CASSPPLAARGIDTQYF
>TRBV6-5|.|.|TRBJ1-1
TGTGCCAGCAGTTACAACCAGAACACTGAAGCTTTCTTT
CASSYNQNTEAFF
>TRBV20-1|.|.|TRBJ1-2
TGCAGTGCTCCAAAGTCCTCACTCGGCTACACCTTC
CSAPKSSLGYTF
>TRBV6-5|few|TRBD1|TRBJ1-6
TGTGCCAGCAAGGGACAGGGGAATTCACCCCTCCACTTT
CASKGQGNSPLHF
>TRBV20-1|few|.|TRBJ2-5
TGCAGTGCTAGAAATCCGGGCGGTAGGGAGACCCAGTACTTC
CSARNPGGRETQYF
>TRBV7-7|few|.|TRBJ1-4
TGTGCTAGCAGCACCGGGACCCGGTCTGAAAAACTGTTTTTT
CASSTGTRSEKLFF